The clone carrying this T cell receptor (beta chain) has a handful of counts. The sample belongs to a study of blood T cell repertoires in COVID-19. Study summary: Spain, Italy and the United States supplied samples that represented acute and convalescent COVID-19. PBMCs, B-cell-depleted T cells, or T cells provided the cDNA or gDNA that made up the material.

The germline V gene encodes CDR1 LGHDT and CDR2 YNNKEL (reference sequence). V was pared by 4 bases and J by 1 base, with 8 bases between. The CDR3 is made up of 13 amino acids. As handled by the study authors: Reference gene primer amplification in the assay estimated nucleated cell counts. Some clones are missing from TCRdb's copy, which holds only in-frame ones; the method was immunoSEQ multiplex PCR. V, J and clone size were drawn from that table, and D and trimming were deduced from the DNA. The profile shows about 160,000 clones, 78% of them singletons. V is TRBV3-1 (or the pseudogene TRBV3-2) and J is TRBJ2-7; D gene uncertain. The sequenced sample was peripheral blood. The source is a woman aged 80 or over with acute or convalescent COVID-19. The CDR3, as DNA: TGTGCCAGCAGCCGAACAGAGTCCTACGAGCAGTACTTC. Its protein is CASSRTESYEQYF.